A selection of T cell receptor beta chains follows, all from one sample in a study of blood T cell repertoires in COVID-19. Using immunoSEQ multiplex PCR, the repertoire was profiled, and TCRdb retains in-frame clones only, with some absent. The sample carries roughly 97,000 clones, over 60% recorded once. Source material: peripheral blood. Receptor source: a man between 65 and 79 years old with acute or convalescent COVID-19. Both conserved end residues are part of each CDR3. Fields, in order: clone size, J gene, V gene, D gene, CDR3 protein, CDR3 DNA. The D gene is left open where the match is weak. Only part of the rows carry a size: once, few, many, or a class if the clone is expanded.

abundance: NA
j_gene: TRBJ1-1
v_gene: TRBV7-2
d_gene: NA
CDR3aa: CASSSTRGGAFF
CDR3nt: TGTGCCAGCAGCTCGACCCGCGGGGGAGCTTTCTTT

abundance: NA
j_gene: TRBJ2-2
v_gene: TRBV5-1
d_gene: TRBD1
CDR3aa: CASSSGQGTGELFF
CDR3nt: TGCGCCAGCAGCTCGGGACAGGGGACCGGGGAGCTGTTTTTT

abundance: once
j_gene: TRBJ2-2
v_gene: TRBV28
d_gene: NA
CDR3aa: CASRWDTNTGELFF
CDR3nt: TGTGCCAGCAGGTGGGACACGAACACCGGGGAGCTGTTTTTT

abundance: NA
j_gene: TRBJ1-4
v_gene: TRBV30
d_gene: NA
CDR3aa: CAWGEGSYNEKLFF
CDR3nt: TGTGCCTGGGGCGAAGGGAGTTATAATGAAAAACTGTTTTTT

abundance: NA
j_gene: TRBJ2-7
v_gene: TRBV29-1
d_gene: TRBD1
CDR3aa: CSVETGELREQYF
CDR3nt: TGCAGCGTTGAAACAGGGGAACTGAGGGAGCAGTACTTC

abundance: NA
j_gene: TRBJ2-2
v_gene: TRBV5-1
d_gene: NA
CDR3aa: CASSLDLQNTGELFF
CDR3nt: TGCGCCAGCAGCTTGGATTTACAGAACACCGGGGAGCTGTTTTTT

abundance: NA
j_gene: TRBJ1-1
v_gene: TRBV10-3
d_gene: NA
CDR3aa: CASNGGGPNTEAFF
CDR3nt: TGTGCCAGTAACGGGGGGGGCCCTAACACTGAAGCTTTCTTT

abundance: NA
j_gene: TRBJ1-5
v_gene: TRBV10-2
d_gene: NA
CDR3aa: CASSEIGTSNQPQHF
CDR3nt: TGCGCCAGCAGTGAGATTGGGACAAGCAATCAGCCCCAGCATTTT

abundance: NA
j_gene: TRBJ2-1
v_gene: TRBV2
d_gene: TRBD2
CDR3aa: CASRSPGLAGLNEQFF
CDR3nt: TGTGCCAGCAGGTCTCCGGGACTAGCGGGACTCAATGAGCAGTTCTTC

abundance: few
j_gene: TRBJ2-2
v_gene: TRBV9
d_gene: NA
CDR3aa: CASSVGPGLANTGELFF
CDR3nt: TGTGCCAGCAGCGTCGGCCCGGGACTGGCGAACACCGGGGAGCTGTTTTTT

abundance: few
j_gene: TRBJ1-4
v_gene: TRBV6-5
d_gene: TRBD1
CDR3aa: CASSMDRRDEKLFF
CDR3nt: TGTGCCAGCAGCATGGACAGGAGAGATGAAAAACTGTTTTTT

abundance: NA
j_gene: TRBJ2-7
v_gene: TRBV6-5
d_gene: TRBD1
CDR3aa: CATQRDRSLREQYF
CDR3nt: TGTGCCACCCAAAGGGACAGGTCGTTGAGGGAGCAGTACTTC

abundance: NA
j_gene: TRBJ2-7
v_gene: TRBV5-4
d_gene: TRBD2
CDR3aa: CASSLGRGLAGSSYEQYF
CDR3nt: TGTGCCAGCAGCTTGGGTAGGGGACTAGCGGGAAGTTCCTACGAGCAGTACTTC

abundance: NA
j_gene: TRBJ1-2
v_gene: TRBV6-5
d_gene: TRBD1
CDR3aa: CASTVRTGGNYGYTF
CDR3nt: TGTGCCAGCACCGTGAGGACAGGGGGTAACTATGGCTACACCTTC

abundance: NA
j_gene: TRBJ1-4
v_gene: TRBV5-4
d_gene: NA
CDR3aa: CASSFQGREKLFF
CDR3nt: TGTGCCAGCAGCTTTCAGGGTAGGGAAAAACTGTTTTTT

abundance: NA
j_gene: TRBJ2-5
v_gene: TRBV10-3
d_gene: NA
CDR3aa: CAISATGQYQETQYF
CDR3nt: TGTGCCATCAGTGCTACCGGACAATACCAAGAGACCCAGTACTTC

abundance: NA
j_gene: TRBJ1-5
v_gene: TRBV28
d_gene: NA
CDR3aa: CASSFGEQPQHF
CDR3nt: TGTGCCAGCAGCTTCGGGGAGCAGCCCCAGCATTTT

abundance: NA
j_gene: TRBJ1-1
v_gene: TRBV27
d_gene: TRBD1
CDR3aa: CASSLTGGNTEAFF
CDR3nt: TGTGCCAGCAGTCTGACAGGGGGTAACACTGAAGCTTTCTTT

abundance: once
j_gene: TRBJ2-7
v_gene: TRBV6-5
d_gene: NA
CDR3aa: CASRSTSSSYEQYF
CDR3nt: TGTGCCAGCAGGTCCACTAGCAGCTCCTACGAGCAGTACTTC

abundance: NA
j_gene: TRBJ2-2
v_gene: TRBV19
d_gene: NA
CDR3aa: CASSPSVAKQETGELFF
CDR3nt: TGTGCCAGTAGTCCATCCGTTGCTAAACAGGAGACCGGGGAGCTGTTTTTT

abundance: NA
j_gene: TRBJ1-4
v_gene: TRBV4-2
d_gene: TRBD1
CDR3aa: CASSQVGQGGEKLFF
CDR3nt: TGTGCCAGCAGCCAAGTGGGACAGGGCGGGGAAAAACTGTTTTTT

abundance: few
j_gene: TRBJ1-5
v_gene: TRBV10-3
d_gene: TRBD1
CDR3aa: CAISVTGEGGQPQHF
CDR3nt: TGTGCCATCAGCGTTACAGGGGAAGGTGGACAGCCCCAGCATTTT

abundance: once
j_gene: TRBJ2-5
v_gene: TRBV11-2
d_gene: TRBD1
CDR3aa: CASRTGGKETQYF
CDR3nt: TGTGCCAGCCGAACAGGGGGCAAAGAGACCCAGTACTTC

abundance: NA
j_gene: TRBJ1-4
v_gene: TRBV18
d_gene: NA
CDR3aa: CASSLERQSGNEKLFF
CDR3nt: TGTGCCAGCTCGCTAGAAAGACAGAGTGGGAATGAAAAACTGTTTTTT

abundance: NA
j_gene: TRBJ2-3
v_gene: TRBV5-1
d_gene: NA
CDR3aa: CASSLAPTGRSTDTQYF
CDR3nt: TGCGCCAGCAGCTTGGCACCCACAGGGAGAAGCACAGATACGCAGTATTTT

abundance: NA
j_gene: TRBJ2-5
v_gene: TRBV7-2
d_gene: TRBD2
CDR3aa: CASSLAASGGQETQYF
CDR3nt: TGTGCCAGCAGCTTAGCAGCTAGCGGGGGCCAAGAGACCCAGTACTTC

abundance: NA
j_gene: TRBJ2-7
v_gene: TRBV11-3
d_gene: NA
CDR3aa: CASSPGYTTRTGEQYF
CDR3nt: TGTGCCAGCAGCCCAGGATACACGACTAGGACAGGCGAGCAGTACTTC

abundance: NA
j_gene: TRBJ1-2
v_gene: TRBV12-3/TRBV12-4
d_gene: TRBD1
CDR3aa: CASSAGQNYGYTF
CDR3nt: TGTGCCAGCAGTGCGGGACAGAACTATGGCTACACCTTC

abundance: NA
j_gene: TRBJ2-3
v_gene: TRBV29-1
d_gene: NA
CDR3aa: CSPVIDTQYF
CDR3nt: TGCAGCCCAGTAATAGATACGCAGTATTTT

abundance: once
j_gene: TRBJ1-6
v_gene: TRBV15
d_gene: NA
CDR3aa: CATSGTMILSYNSPLHF
CDR3nt: TGTGCCACCAGCGGAACTATGATACTGTCCTATAATTCACCCCTCCACTTT

abundance: NA
j_gene: TRBJ1-5
v_gene: TRBV28
d_gene: TRBD1
CDR3aa: CASTGQGAWQPQHF
CDR3nt: TGTGCCAGCACCGGACAGGGGGCTTGGCAGCCCCAGCATTTT

abundance: NA
j_gene: TRBJ1-1
v_gene: TRBV7-9
d_gene: NA
CDR3aa: CASSLALTPAFF
CDR3nt: TGTGCCAGCAGCTTAGCCCTAACCCCGGCTTTCTTT

abundance: NA
j_gene: TRBJ1-2
v_gene: TRBV7-3
d_gene: TRBD1
CDR3aa: CASSPTPGQGALSYGYTF
CDR3nt: TGTGCCAGCAGCCCTACCCCGGGACAGGGGGCGCTGAGCTATGGCTACACCTTC

abundance: NA
j_gene: TRBJ2-1
v_gene: TRBV7-7
d_gene: TRBD2
CDR3aa: CASSLGTSGSGAEQFF
CDR3nt: TGTGCCAGCAGCCTTGGGACTAGCGGGAGTGGGGCTGAGCAGTTCTTC

abundance: NA
j_gene: TRBJ1-1
v_gene: TRBV30
d_gene: TRBD1
CDR3aa: CAWNWGDRVSTEAFF
CDR3nt: TGTGCCTGGAACTGGGGGGACAGGGTGTCCACTGAAGCTTTCTTT

abundance: NA
j_gene: TRBJ1-3
v_gene: TRBV12-5
d_gene: TRBD1
CDR3aa: CASGSWTGGRNSGNTIYF
CDR3nt: TGTGCTAGTGGTTCCTGGACAGGCGGGAGGAACTCTGGAAACACCATATATTTT

abundance: few
j_gene: TRBJ1-1
v_gene: TRBV7-3
d_gene: NA
CDR3aa: CASSLNPTGNTEAFF
CDR3nt: TGTGCCAGCAGCTTAAACCCGACAGGGAACACTGAAGCTTTCTTT

abundance: NA
j_gene: TRBJ2-1
v_gene: TRBV5-1
d_gene: NA
CDR3aa: CASSFLTSNNEQFF
CDR3nt: TGCGCCAGCAGCTTCCTAACTAGTAACAATGAGCAGTTCTTC

abundance: NA
j_gene: TRBJ1-1
v_gene: TRBV7-2
d_gene: NA
CDR3aa: CASSLTATMNTEAFF
CDR3nt: TGTGCCAGCAGCTTGACAGCAACCATGAACACTGAAGCTTTCTTT

abundance: few
j_gene: TRBJ1-1
v_gene: TRBV28
d_gene: NA
CDR3aa: CASLRTSNTEAFF
CDR3nt: TGTGCCAGCCTTCGGACAAGCAACACTGAAGCTTTCTTT

abundance: NA
j_gene: TRBJ2-2
v_gene: TRBV2
d_gene: NA
CDR3aa: CAIWRQGRTGELFF
CDR3nt: TGTGCCATATGGCGGCAGGGGCGGACCGGGGAGCTGTTTTTT

abundance: once
j_gene: TRBJ2-5
v_gene: TRBV7-8
d_gene: NA
CDR3aa: CASSLAGGFQETQYF
CDR3nt: TGTGCCAGCAGCTTAGCCGGGGGATTCCAAGAGACCCAGTACTTC